This entry is about one T cell receptor (beta chain). This sample is part of a study of cytomegalovirus exposure and HLA in healthy donors. Unmatched junction bases numbered 7, after V lost 0 bases and J lost 4 bases. Germline CDR1 MNHEY, CDR2 SVGAGI. The CDR3 consists of 16 residues. The PCR made use of 60 Vbeta and 13 Jbeta primers. Libraries were prepared by immunoSEQ multiplex PCR; TCRdb keeps only in-frame clonotypes and omits some of them. This repertoire includes under 100,000 clones. This clonotype was sampled from a woman aged 30 to 39 in good health and CMV-seronegative. The chain recombines TRBV6-5 with TRBJ2-7; TRBD1 matches 9 bases. Sequenced material: PBMCs. DNA of the CDR3: TGTGCCAGCAGTTACTCGAACAGGGGGCGCTTGTACGAGCAGTACTTC. Residues: CASSYSNRGRLYEQYF.